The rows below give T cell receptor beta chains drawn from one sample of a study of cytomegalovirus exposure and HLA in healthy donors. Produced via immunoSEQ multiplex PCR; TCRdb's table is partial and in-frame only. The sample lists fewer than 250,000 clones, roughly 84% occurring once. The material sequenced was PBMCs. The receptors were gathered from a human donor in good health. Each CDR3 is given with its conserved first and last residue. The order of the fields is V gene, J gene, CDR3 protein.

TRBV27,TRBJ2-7,CASSFPTSRAARTYEQYF
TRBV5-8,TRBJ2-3,CASSVGRGLAGDTQYF
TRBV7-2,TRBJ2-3,CASSLEGVAGTQYF
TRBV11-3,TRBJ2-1,CASSPGLAGGSNEQFF
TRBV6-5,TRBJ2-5,CASSPSGTGRETQYF
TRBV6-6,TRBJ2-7,CASRLSADIFYEQYF
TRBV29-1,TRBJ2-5,CSAVTGQETQYF
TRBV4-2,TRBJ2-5,CASSQGGLETQYF
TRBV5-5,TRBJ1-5,CASSLVSDSVYSNQPQHF
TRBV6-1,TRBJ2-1,CASSQSGPPTDEQFF
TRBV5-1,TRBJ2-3,CASSLSVRAGNTDTQYF
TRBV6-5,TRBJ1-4,CASRRTGRGIEKLFF
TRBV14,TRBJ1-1,CASSPRTGGTEAFF
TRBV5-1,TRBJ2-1,CASSSMTGVSYNEQFF
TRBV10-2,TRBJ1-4,CASGRSPNEKLFF
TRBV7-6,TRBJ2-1,CASSLAGVAGENNEQFF
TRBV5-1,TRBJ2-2,CASRMGLAGTGGELFF
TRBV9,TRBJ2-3,CASSVSGSTDTQYF
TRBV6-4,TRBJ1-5,CASSASAQGSNQPQHF
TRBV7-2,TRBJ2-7,CASSPRLAGALEYF
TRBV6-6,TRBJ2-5,CASSSRQAQETQYF
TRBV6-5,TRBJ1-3,CASRLDRSSGNTIYF
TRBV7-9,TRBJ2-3,CASSLGSSGSPRTDTQYF